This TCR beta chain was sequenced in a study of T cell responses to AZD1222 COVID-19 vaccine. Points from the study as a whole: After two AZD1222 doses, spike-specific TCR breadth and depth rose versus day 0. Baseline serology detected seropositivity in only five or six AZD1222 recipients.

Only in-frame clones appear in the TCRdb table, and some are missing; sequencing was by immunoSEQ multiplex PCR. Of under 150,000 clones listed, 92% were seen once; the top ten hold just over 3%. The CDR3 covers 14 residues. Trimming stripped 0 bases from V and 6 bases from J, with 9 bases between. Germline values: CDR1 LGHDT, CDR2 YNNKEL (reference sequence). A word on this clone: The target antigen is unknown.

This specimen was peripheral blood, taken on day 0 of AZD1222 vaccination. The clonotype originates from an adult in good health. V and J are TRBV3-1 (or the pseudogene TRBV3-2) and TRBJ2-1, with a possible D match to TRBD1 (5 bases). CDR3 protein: CASSQDWQGNEQFF. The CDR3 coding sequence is TGTGCCAGCAGCCAAGATTGGCAGGGCAATGAGCAGTTCTTC.